The 3 T cell receptor beta chains listed next were all sequenced from one sample in a study of PD-L1 blockade in urothelial cancer. Clones were sequenced by immunoSEQ multiplex PCR, and TCRdb holds only the in-frame ones, with some missing. The sample records tens of thousands of clones, approximately 80% being singletons. The time point denotes: peripheral blood 6 weeks after treatment start. The material was PBMCs, obtained around atezolizumab (anti-PD-L1) treatment. The receptors originated from a man aged 65-85 years with urothelial cancer.

The chain carries TRBV27 and TRBJ2-5, with a weak D call TRBD2 (5 bases). V lost 1 base to trimming and J lost 7 bases, with 13 bases between them. Germline CDR1 MNHEY, CDR2 SMNVEV (reference sequence). The CDR3 has 14 amino acids. The CDR3 loop reads CASSLLWRRGTQYF. The CDR3, as DNA: TGTGCCAGCAGTTTATTATGGAGACGGGGGACCCAGTACTTC.

The chain couples TRBV28 to TRBJ1-6; 9 nucleotides line up with TRBD1. CDR1 and CDR2 from the germline V gene are MDHEN and SYDVKM. V was clipped by 4 bases and J by 10 bases; unmatched bases: 11. The CDR3 runs to 16 residues. The CDR3 spells CASSSYRGQGDSPLHF. CDR3 nucleotide sequence: TGTGCCAGCAGTTCTTACAGGGGGCAAGGGGACTCACCCCTCCACTTT. The full variable domain, completed using reference TRBV28 and TRBJ1-6, is DVKVTQSSRYLVKRTGEKVFLECVQDMDHENMFWYRQDPGLGLRLIYFSYDVKMKEKGDIPEGYSVSREKKERFSLILESASTNQTSMYLCASSSYRGQGDSPLHFGNGTRLTVT.

The chain links TRBV30 to TRBJ2-7; no reliable D call. Per the germline V gene, CDR1 is GTSNPN and CDR2 is SVGIG (reference sequence). Trimming cost V 0 bases and J 5 bases, with 5 bases left between them. The CDR3 is 11 residues long. The CDR3: CAWSVHHEQYF. CDR3 sequence (DNA): TGTGCCTGGAGTGTACACCACGAGCAGTACTTC.